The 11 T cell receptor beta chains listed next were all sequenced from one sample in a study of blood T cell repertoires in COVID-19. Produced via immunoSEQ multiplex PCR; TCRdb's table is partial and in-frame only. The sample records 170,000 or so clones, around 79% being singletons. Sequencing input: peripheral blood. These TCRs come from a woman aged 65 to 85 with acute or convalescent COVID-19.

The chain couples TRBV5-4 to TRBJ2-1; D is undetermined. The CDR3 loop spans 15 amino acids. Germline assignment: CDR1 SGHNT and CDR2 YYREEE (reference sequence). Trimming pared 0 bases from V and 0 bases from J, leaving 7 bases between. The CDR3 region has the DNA TGTGCCAGCAGCTTGGGGGCCAGCTCCTACAATGAGCAGTTCTTC. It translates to CASSLGASSYNEQFF.

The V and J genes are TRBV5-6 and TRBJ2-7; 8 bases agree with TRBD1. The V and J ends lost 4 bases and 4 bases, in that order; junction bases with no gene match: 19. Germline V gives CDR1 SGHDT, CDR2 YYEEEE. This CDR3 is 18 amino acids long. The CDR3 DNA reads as TGTGCCAGCAGCCGGCCCCCGCAGGGGGCGCGGCAGCTTTACGAGCAGTACTTC. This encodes CASSRPPQGARQLYEQYF.

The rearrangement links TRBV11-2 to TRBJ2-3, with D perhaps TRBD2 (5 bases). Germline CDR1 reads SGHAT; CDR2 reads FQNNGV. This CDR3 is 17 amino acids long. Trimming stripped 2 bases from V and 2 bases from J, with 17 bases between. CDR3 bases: TGTGCCAGCAGCTTATGGACTGGAAGAGACCACACAGATACGCAGTATTTT. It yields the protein CASSLWTGRDHTDTQYF.

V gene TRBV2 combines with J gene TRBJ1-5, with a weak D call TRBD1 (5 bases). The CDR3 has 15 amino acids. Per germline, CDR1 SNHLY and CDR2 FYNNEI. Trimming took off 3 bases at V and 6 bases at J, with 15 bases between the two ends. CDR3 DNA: TGTGCCAGCAGTGAGGGGGGGTCTAGTAGTCAGCCCCAGCATTTT. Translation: CASSEGGSSSQPQHF.

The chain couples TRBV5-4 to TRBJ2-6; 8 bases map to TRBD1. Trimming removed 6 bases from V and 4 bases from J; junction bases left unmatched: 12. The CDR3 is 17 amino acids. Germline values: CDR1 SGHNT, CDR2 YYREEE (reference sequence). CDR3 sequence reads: CASTTGQGSSGANVLTF. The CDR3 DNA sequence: TGTGCCAGCACCACCGGACAGGGTTCGTCCGGGGCCAACGTCCTGACTTTC. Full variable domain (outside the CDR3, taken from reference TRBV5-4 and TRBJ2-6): ETGVTQSPTHLIKTRGQQVTLRCSSQSGHNTVSWYQQALGQGPQFIFQYYREEENGRGNFPPRFSGLQFPNYSSELNVNALELDDSALYLCASTTGQGSSGANVLTFGAGSRLTVL.

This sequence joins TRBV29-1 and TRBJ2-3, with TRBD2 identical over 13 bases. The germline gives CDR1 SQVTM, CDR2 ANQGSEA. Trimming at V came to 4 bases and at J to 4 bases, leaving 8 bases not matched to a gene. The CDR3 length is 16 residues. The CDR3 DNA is TGCAGCGTTGTAGCTGGGACTAGCGGGATCTCAGATACGCAGTATTTT. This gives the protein CSVVAGTSGISDTQYF.

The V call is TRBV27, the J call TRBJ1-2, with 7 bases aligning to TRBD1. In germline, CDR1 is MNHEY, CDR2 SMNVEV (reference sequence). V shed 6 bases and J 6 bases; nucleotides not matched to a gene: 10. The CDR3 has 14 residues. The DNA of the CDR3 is TGTGCCAGCAGGTATACAGGGGCGGCTAATGGCTACACCTTC. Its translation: CASRYTGAANGYTF.

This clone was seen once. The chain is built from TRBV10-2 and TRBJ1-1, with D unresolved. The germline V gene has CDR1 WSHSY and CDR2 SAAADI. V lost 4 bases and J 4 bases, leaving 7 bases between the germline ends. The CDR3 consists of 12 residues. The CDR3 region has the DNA TGCGCCAGCAGTGCACGGGGCACTGAAGCTTTCTTT. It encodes CASSARGTEAFF.

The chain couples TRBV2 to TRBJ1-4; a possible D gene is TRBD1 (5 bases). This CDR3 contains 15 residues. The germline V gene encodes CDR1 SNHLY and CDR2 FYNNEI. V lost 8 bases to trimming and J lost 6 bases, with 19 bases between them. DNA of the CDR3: TGTGCCAGCGGCCGGGACCTTGGAGGGTATGAAAAACTGTTTTTT. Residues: CASGRDLGGYEKLFF.

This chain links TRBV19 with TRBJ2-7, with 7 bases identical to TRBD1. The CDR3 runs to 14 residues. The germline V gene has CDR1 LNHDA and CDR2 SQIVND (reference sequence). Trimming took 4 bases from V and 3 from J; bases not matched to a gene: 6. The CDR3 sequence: CASSKPGQLYEQYF. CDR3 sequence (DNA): TGTGCCAGTAGTAAACCGGGACAGCTCTACGAGCAGTACTTC.

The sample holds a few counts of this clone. The CDR3 bases are TGTGCCAGTAGTACCCGTACAGGAGGGGCTTTCTTT. Residues: CASSTRTGGAFF. J is TRBJ1-1 and V is TRBV19; perhaps TRBD1 as D (5 bases). The CDR3 consists of 12 residues. V was pared by 4 bases and J by 11 bases, with 14 bases between. CDR1 LNHDA and CDR2 SQIVND come from the germline V gene (reference sequence).